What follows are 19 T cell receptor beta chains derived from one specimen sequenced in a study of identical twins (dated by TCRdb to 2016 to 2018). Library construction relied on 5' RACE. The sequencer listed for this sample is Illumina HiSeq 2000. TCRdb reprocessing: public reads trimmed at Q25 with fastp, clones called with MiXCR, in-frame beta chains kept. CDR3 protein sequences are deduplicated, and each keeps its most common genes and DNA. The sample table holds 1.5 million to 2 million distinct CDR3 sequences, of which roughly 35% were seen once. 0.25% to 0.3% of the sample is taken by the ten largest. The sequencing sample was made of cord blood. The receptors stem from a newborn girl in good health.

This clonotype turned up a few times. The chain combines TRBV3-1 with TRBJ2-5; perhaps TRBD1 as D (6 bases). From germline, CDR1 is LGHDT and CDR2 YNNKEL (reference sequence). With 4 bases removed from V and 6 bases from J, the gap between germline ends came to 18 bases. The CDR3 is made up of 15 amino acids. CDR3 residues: CASSLWTVGKKTQYF. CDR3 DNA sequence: TGTGCCAGCAGCCTCTGGACAGTCGGTAAAAAGACCCAGTACTTC.

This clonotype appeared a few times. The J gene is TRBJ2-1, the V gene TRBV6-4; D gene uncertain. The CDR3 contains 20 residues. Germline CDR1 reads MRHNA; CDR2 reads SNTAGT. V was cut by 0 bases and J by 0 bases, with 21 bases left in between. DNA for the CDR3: TGTGCCAGCAGTGACTCGATGAGAACCCTAACTTCGAGCTCCTACAATGAGCAGTTCTTC. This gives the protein CASSDSMRTLTSSSYNEQFF.

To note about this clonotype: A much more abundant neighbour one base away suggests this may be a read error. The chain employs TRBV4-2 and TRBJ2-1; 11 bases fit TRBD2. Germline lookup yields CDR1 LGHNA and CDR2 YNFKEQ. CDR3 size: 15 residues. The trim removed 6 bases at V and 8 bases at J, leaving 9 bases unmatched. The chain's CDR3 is CASSATSGSTDEQFF. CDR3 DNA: TGTGCCAGCAGTGCAACTAGCGGGAGTACGGATGAGCAGTTCTTC.

The CDR3 sequence is CASSRRIPSYEQYF. The CDR3 DNA is TGTGCCAGCAGCCGACGCATCCCTTCCTACGAGCAGTACTTC. The J gene is TRBJ2-7, the V gene TRBV5-5, with unresolved D. Germline values: CDR1 SGHKS, CDR2 YYEKEE (reference sequence). The CDR3 spans 14 residues. Deletions cut 4 bases from V and 1 base from J, with 12 bases between.

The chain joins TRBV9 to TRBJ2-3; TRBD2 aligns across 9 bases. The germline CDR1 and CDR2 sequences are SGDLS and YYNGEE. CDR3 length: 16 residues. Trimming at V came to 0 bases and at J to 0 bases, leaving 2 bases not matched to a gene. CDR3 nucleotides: TGTGCCAGCAGCGTAGACAGCGGGGGGAGCACAGATACGCAGTATTTT. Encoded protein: CASSVDSGGSTDTQYF.

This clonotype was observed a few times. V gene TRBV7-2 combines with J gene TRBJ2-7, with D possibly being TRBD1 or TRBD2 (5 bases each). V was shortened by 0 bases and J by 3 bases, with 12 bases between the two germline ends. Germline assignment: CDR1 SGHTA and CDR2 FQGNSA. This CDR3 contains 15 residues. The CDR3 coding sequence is TGTGCCAGCAGCTTAGCGAGATGGGGGAGCTACGAGCAGTACTTC. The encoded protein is CASSLARWGSYEQYF.

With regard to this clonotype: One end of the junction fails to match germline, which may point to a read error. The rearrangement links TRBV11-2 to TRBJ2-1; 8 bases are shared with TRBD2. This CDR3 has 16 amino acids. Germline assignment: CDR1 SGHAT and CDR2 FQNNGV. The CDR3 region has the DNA TGTGCCAGCAGCTTAGTCGGGGGGGCCACCTACAATGTGCAGTTCTTC. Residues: CASSLVGGATYNVQFF.

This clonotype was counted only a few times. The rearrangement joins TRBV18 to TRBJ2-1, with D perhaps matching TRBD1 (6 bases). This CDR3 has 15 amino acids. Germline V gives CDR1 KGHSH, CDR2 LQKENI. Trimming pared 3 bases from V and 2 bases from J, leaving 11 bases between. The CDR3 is CASSPNAGAYNEQFF. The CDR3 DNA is TGTGCCAGCTCACCGAACGCAGGGGCCTACAATGAGCAGTTCTTC.

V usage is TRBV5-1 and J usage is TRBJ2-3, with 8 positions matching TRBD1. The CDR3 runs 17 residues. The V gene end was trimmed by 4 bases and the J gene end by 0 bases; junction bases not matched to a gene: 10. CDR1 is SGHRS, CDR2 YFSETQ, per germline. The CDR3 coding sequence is TGCGCCAGCAGCAACCGACAGGGGCGCTCTAGCACAGATACGCAGTATTTT. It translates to CASSNRQGRSSTDTQYF.

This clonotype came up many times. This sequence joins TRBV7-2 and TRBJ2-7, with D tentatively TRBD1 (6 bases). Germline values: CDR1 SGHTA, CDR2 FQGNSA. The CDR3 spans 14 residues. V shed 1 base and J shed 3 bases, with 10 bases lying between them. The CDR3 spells CASSLDVRGYEQYF. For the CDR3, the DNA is TGTGCCAGCAGCTTAGACGTCAGGGGCTACGAGCAGTACTTC. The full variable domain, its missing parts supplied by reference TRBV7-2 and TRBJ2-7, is GAGVSQSPSNKVTEKGKDVELRCDPISGHTALYWYRQSLGQGLEFLIYFQGNSAPDKSGLPSDRFSAERTGGSVSTLTIQRTQQEDSAVYLCASSLDVRGYEQYFGPGTRLTVT.

CDR3 sequence reads: CASSFEGATYEQYF. The DNA for the CDR3 is TGTGCCAGCAGCTTCGAGGGAGCAACCTACGAGCAGTACTTC. The genes are TRBV13 and TRBJ2-7; weak D call: TRBD2 (5 bases). This CDR3 has 14 residues. CDR1 and CDR2 (germline): PRHDT, FYEKMQ (reference sequence). Trimming stripped 3 bases from V and 2 bases from J, with 11 bases between.

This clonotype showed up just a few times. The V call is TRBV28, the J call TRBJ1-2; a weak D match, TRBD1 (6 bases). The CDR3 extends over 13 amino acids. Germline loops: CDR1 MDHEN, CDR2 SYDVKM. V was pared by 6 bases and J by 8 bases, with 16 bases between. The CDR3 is CASSQNRELGYTF. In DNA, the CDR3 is TGTGCCAGCAGCCAGAACAGGGAACTAGGCTACACCTTC.

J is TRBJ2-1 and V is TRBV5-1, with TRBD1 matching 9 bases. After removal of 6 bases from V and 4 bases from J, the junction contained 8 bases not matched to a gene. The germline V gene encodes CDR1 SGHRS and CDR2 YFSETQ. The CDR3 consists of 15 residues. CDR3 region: CASIPGQGLYNEQFF. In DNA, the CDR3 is TGCGCCAGCATCCCGGGACAGGGCCTTTACAATGAGCAGTTCTTC.

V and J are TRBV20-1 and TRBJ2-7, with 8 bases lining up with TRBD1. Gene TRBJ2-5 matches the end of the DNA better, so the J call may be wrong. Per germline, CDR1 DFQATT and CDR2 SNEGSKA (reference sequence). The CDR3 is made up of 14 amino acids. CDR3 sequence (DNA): TGCAGTGCTTGGCGGACAGGGCTTCGGGAGACCCAGTACTTC. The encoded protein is CSAWRTGLRETQYF.

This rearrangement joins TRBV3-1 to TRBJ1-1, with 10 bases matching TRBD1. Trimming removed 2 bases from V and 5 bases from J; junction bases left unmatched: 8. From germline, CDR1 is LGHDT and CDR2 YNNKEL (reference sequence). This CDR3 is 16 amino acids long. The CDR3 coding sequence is TGTGCCAGCAGCCAAATAATCCGGGACAGGGGAACTGAAGCTTTCTTT. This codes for CASSQIIRDRGTEAFF.

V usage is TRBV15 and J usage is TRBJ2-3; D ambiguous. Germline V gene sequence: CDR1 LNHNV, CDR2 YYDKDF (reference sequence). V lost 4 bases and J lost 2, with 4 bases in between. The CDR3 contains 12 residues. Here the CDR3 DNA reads TGTGCCACCAGCACTATCACAGATACGCAGTATTTT. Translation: CATSTITDTQYF.

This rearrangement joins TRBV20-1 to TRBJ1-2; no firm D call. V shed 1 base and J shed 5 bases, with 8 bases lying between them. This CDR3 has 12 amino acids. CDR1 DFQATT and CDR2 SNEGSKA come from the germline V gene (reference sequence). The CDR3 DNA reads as TGCAGTGCTAGAGGCAGACCTTATGGCTACACCTTC. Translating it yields CSARGRPYGYTF.

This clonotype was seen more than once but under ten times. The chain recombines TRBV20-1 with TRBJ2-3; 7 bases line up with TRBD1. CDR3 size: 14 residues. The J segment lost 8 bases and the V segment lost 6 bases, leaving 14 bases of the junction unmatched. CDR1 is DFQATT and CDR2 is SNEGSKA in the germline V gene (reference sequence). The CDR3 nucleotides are TGCAGTGCGAGCAGGGGGAGTCCCGTCCTTACGCAGTATTTT. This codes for CSASRGSPVLTQYF.

CDR3 in amino acids: CASSLLRANEKLFF. CDR3 nucleotides: TGTGCCAGCAGCTTGCTTAGGGCTAATGAAAAACTGTTTTTT. This sequence joins TRBV12-3 or TRBV12-4 and TRBJ1-4; D not certain. The CDR3 is made up of 14 amino acids. Between the trimmed V and J ends, which lost 6 bases and 3 bases, there was a span of 11 bases.